This is a list of T cell receptor beta chains from one sample in a study of control samples from healthy donors and cancer patients. Profiled with immunoSEQ multiplex PCR; TCRdb holds only in-frame clones, not every one. The sample has 70,000 to 95,000 clones, more than 85% seen once. Sample: blood. The receptors stem from a woman between 25 and 40 years old in good health. CDR3s include the opening cysteine and the closing phenylalanine or tryptophan. The D gene is left open where the match is weak. The size of a clone is reported for some rows only, either as once, few or many, or as a class for expanded clones.

d_gene: NA
v_gene: TRBV12-3/TRBV12-4
len: 11
j_gene: TRBJ1-1
abundance: NA
CDR3nt: TGTGCCAGCAGTTTCGGGAGATTAGCTTTCTTT
CDR3aa: CASSFGRLAFF

d_gene: NA
v_gene: TRBV19
len: 14
j_gene: TRBJ1-1
abundance: NA
CDR3nt: TGTGCCAGTAGTATACAACTGATGAACACTGAAGCTTTCTTT
CDR3aa: CASSIQLMNTEAFF

d_gene: NA
v_gene: TRBV9
len: 15
j_gene: TRBJ2-5
abundance: NA
CDR3nt: TGTGCCAGCAGCGCCCTGACTGGCAACCAAGAGACCCAGTACTTC
CDR3aa: CASSALTGNQETQYF

d_gene: NA
v_gene: TRBV9
len: 15
j_gene: TRBJ2-5
abundance: NA
CDR3nt: TGTGCCAGCAGCCCCCGAGGGCTAGCCGTCGAGACCCAGTACTTC
CDR3aa: CASSPRGLAVETQYF

d_gene: TRBD1
v_gene: TRBV4-2
len: 13
j_gene: TRBJ1-5
abundance: NA
CDR3nt: TGTGCCAGCAGCCAGGACAGGGAGCAGCCCCAGCATTTT
CDR3aa: CASSQDREQPQHF

d_gene: NA
v_gene: TRBV18
len: 13
j_gene: TRBJ1-2
abundance: once
CDR3nt: TGTGCCAGCTCGCGGACGGAGAACTATGGCTACACCTTC
CDR3aa: CASSRTENYGYTF

d_gene: NA
v_gene: TRBV7-3
len: 13
j_gene: TRBJ2-3
abundance: NA
CDR3nt: TGTGCCAGCAGCTTTACTGGCACAGATACGCAGTATTTT
CDR3aa: CASSFTGTDTQYF

d_gene: NA
v_gene: TRBV30
len: 14
j_gene: TRBJ1-5
abundance: NA
CDR3nt: TGTGCCTGGAGTTGGGGCGAGGTGAGTCAGCCCCAGCATTTT
CDR3aa: CAWSWGEVSQPQHF

d_gene: NA
v_gene: TRBV5-1
len: 14
j_gene: TRBJ1-4
abundance: NA
CDR3nt: TGCGCCAGCAGCTTGAATCAGGGTACTGAAAAACTGTTTTTT
CDR3aa: CASSLNQGTEKLFF

d_gene: NA
v_gene: TRBV5-1
len: 14
j_gene: TRBJ2-7
abundance: NA
CDR3nt: TGCGCCAGCAGCTTGGATACTCTTACCTACGAGCAGTACTTC
CDR3aa: CASSLDTLTYEQYF

d_gene: NA
v_gene: TRBV18
len: 14
j_gene: TRBJ2-7
abundance: NA
CDR3nt: TGTGCCAGCTCACCACGCTCAGCGACCTACGAGCAGTACTTC
CDR3aa: CASSPRSATYEQYF

d_gene: NA
v_gene: TRBV6-6
len: 15
j_gene: TRBJ2-7
abundance: NA
CDR3nt: TGTGCCAGCACCCTCGGGCGGCAGGGTCAGGACGAGCAGTACTTC
CDR3aa: CASTLGRQGQDEQYF

d_gene: TRBD1
v_gene: TRBV9
len: 15
j_gene: TRBJ1-2
abundance: NA
CDR3nt: TGTGCCAGCAGCCCTGATCCGGGACAGCTATATGGCTACACCTTC
CDR3aa: CASSPDPGQLYGYTF

d_gene: TRBD1
v_gene: TRBV24-1
len: 15
j_gene: TRBJ1-2
abundance: once
CDR3nt: TGTGCCACCAGCCATTCAGGGGGTAATAACTATGGCTACACCTTC
CDR3aa: CATSHSGGNNYGYTF

d_gene: NA
v_gene: TRBV30
len: 14
j_gene: TRBJ2-7
abundance: NA
CDR3nt: TGTGCCTGGAGTGTAGGGGGTAGCCCCTACGAGCAGTACTTC
CDR3aa: CAWSVGGSPYEQYF

d_gene: NA
v_gene: TRBV7-8
len: 12
j_gene: TRBJ1-1
abundance: medium-sized
CDR3nt: TGTGCCAGCAGCTCCCGTGGAACTGAAGCTTTCTTT
CDR3aa: CASSSRGTEAFF

d_gene: NA
v_gene: TRBV6-5
len: 14
j_gene: TRBJ1-1
abundance: NA
CDR3nt: TGTGCCACCTCCGTATGGGCCGAGAACACTGAAGCTTTCTTT
CDR3aa: CATSVWAENTEAFF

d_gene: NA
v_gene: TRBV12-5
len: 14
j_gene: TRBJ1-1
abundance: NA
CDR3nt: TGTGCTAGTGCCATCTCTGAGGAAAACACTGAAGCTTTCTTT
CDR3aa: CASAISEENTEAFF